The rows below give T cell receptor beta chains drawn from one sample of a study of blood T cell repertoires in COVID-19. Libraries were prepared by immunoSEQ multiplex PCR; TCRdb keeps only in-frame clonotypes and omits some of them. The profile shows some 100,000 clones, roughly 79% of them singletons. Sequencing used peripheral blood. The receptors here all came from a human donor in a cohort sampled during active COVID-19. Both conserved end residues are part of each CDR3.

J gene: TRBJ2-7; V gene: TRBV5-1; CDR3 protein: CASSLYTSGNYEQYF
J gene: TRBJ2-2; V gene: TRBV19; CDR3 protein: CASSTHQNGELFF
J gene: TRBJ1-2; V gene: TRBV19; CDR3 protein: CASIPDRGYGYTF
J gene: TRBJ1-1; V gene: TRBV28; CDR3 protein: CASSPGTVMNTEAFF
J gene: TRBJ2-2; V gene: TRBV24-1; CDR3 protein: CATSDQTGAGTGELFF
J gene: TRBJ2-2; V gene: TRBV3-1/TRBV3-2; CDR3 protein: CASSLTLGGELFF
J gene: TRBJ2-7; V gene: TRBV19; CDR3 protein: CASSIGLGYSYEQYF
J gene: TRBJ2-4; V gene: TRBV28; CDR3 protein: CASSRRTSGSDLAKNIQYF
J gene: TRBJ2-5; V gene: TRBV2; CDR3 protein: CASTKGLQETQYF
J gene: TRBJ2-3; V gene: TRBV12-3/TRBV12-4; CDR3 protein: CASSPRMDTQYF
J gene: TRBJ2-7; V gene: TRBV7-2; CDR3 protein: CASRPGGAGAYEQYF
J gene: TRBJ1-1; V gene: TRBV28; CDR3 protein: CASTNQGMGNTEAFF
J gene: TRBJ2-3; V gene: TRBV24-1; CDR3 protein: CATSGGQGPTDTQYF
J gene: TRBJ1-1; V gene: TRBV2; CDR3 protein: CASRVSRGGTEAFF
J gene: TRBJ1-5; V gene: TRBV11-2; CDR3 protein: CASSKTGTEGNQPQHF
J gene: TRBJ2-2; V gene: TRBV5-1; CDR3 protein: CASRTGTGNTGELFF
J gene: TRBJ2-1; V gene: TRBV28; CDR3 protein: CASSSGLYYNEQFF
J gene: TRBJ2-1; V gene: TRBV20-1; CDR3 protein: CSATIGLQQFF